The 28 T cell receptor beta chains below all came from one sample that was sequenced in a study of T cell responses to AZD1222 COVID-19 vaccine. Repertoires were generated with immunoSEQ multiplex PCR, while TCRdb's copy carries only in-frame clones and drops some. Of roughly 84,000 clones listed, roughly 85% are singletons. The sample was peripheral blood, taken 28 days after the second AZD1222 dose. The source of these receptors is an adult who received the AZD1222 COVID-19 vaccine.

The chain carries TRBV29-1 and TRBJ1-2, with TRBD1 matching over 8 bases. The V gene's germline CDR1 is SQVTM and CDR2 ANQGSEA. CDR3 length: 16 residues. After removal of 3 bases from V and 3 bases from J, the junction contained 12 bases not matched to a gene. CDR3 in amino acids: CSVDERGQGGYYGYTF. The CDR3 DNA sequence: TGCAGCGTTGACGAACGAGGACAGGGAGGTTACTATGGCTACACCTTC.

The chain's CDR3 is CASSQEGDRNTEAFF. CDR3 DNA sequence: TGTGCCAGCAGCCAAGAGGGGGATCGTAACACTGAAGCTTTCTTT. This sequence joins TRBV4-2 and TRBJ1-1, with D possibly being TRBD1 (5 bases). V dropped 0 bases and J dropped 2 bases, with 10 bases sitting between them. Germline CDR1 LGHNA, CDR2 YNFKEQ. The CDR3 contains 15 residues.

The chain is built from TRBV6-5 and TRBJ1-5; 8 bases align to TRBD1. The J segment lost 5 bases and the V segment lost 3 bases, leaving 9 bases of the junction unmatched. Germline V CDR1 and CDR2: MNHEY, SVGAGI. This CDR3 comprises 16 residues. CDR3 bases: TGTGCCAGCAGTTATGGGCCAGACAGGGGCGATCAGCCCCAGCATTTT. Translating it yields CASSYGPDRGDQPQHF.

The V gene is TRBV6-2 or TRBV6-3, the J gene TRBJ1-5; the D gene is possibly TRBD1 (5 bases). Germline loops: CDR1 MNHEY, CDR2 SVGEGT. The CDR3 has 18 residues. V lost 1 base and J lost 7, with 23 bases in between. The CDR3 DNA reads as TGTGCCAGCAGTTACTGGGGACTCTTAGAATCAGTTAAGCAGCCCCAGCATTTT. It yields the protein CASSYWGLLESVKQPQHF.

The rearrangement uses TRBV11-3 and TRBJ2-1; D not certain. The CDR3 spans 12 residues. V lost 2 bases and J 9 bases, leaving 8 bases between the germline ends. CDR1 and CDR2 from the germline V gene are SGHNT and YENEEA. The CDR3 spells CASSLPVGEQFF. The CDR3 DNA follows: TGTGCCAGCAGCTTACCCGTCGGTGAGCAGTTCTTC.

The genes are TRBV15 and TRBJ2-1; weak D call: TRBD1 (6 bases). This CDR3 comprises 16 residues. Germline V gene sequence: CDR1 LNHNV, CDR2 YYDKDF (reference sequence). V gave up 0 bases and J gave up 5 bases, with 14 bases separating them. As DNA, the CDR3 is TGTGCCACCAGCAGAGATCGGGACATCCTGAACAATGAGCAGTTCTTC. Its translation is CATSRDRDILNNEQFF.

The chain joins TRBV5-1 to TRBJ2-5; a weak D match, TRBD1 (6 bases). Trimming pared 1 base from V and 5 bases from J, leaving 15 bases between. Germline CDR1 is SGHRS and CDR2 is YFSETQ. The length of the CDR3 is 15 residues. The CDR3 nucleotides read TGCGCCAGCAGCTTGAAGCAGGGGAGAAGCGAGACCCAGTACTTC. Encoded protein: CASSLKQGRSETQYF.

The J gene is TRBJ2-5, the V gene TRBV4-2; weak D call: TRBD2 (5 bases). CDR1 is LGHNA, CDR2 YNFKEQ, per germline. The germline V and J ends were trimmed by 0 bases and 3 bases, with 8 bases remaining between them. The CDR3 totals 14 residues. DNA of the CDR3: TGTGCCAGCAGCCAAGACCAGCGGAAAGAGACCCAGTACTTC. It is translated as CASSQDQRKETQYF.

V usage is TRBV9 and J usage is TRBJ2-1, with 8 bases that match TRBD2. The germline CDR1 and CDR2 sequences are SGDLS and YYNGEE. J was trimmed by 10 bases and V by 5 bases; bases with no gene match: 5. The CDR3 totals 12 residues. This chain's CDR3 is CASSLSGIEQFF. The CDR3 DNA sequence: TGTGCCAGCAGTCTTAGCGGGATCGAGCAGTTCTTC.

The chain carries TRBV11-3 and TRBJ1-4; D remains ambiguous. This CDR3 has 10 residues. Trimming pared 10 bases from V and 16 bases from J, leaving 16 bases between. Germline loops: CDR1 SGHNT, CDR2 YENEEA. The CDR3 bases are TGTGCCACCTCAAGAAATGTTCCGTTTTTT. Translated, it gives CATSRNVPFF.

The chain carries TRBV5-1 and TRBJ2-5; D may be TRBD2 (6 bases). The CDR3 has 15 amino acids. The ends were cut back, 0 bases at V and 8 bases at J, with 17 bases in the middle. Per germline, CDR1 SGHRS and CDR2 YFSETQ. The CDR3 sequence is CASSLGLGTLSTQYF. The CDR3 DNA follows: TGCGCCAGCAGCTTGGGATTGGGGACTCTTTCAACCCAGTACTTC.

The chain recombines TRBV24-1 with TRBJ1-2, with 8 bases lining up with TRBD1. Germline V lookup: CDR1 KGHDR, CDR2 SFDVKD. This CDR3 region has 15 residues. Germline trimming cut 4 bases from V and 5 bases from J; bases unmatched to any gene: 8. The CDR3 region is CATSEPGTGPYGYTF. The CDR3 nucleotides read TGTGCCACCAGTGAGCCAGGGACAGGCCCTTATGGCTACACCTTC.

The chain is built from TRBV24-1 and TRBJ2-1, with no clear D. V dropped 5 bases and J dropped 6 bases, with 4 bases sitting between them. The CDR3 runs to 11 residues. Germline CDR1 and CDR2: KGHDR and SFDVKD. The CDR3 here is CATSVSNEQFF. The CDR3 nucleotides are TGTGCCACCAGTGTCTCCAATGAGCAGTTCTTC.

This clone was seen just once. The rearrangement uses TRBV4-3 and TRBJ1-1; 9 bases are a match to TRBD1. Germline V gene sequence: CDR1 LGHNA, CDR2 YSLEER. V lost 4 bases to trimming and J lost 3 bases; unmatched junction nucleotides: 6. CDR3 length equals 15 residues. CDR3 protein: CASSRRWTGDTEAFF. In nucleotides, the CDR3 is TGCGCCAGCAGCCGCAGGTGGACAGGGGACACTGAAGCTTTCTTT.

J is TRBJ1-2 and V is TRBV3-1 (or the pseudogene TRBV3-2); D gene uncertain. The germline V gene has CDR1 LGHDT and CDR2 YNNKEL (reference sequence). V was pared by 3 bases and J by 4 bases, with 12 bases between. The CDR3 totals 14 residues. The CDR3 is CASSHHRETYGYTF. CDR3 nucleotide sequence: TGTGCCAGCAGCCACCATCGGGAGACCTATGGCTACACCTTC.

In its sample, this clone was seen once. DNA for the CDR3: TGTGCCAGCAGCCACTACGGGACAACCTACGAGCAGTACTTC. Translated: CASSHYGTTYEQYF. V is TRBV3-1 (or the pseudogene TRBV3-2) and J is TRBJ2-7, with a tentative D call TRBD1 (6 bases). With 3 bases removed from V and 2 bases from J, the gap between germline ends came to 11 bases. This CDR3 has 14 amino acids. Germline V CDR1 and CDR2: LGHDT, YNNKEL (reference sequence).

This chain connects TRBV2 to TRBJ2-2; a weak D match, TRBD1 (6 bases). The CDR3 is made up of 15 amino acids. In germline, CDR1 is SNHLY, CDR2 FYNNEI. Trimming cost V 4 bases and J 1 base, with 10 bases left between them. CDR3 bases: TGTGCCAGCAGTGCACAGGGCCTGAACACCGGGGAGCTGTTTTTT. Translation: CASSAQGLNTGELFF. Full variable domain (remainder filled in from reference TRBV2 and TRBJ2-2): EPEVTQTPSHQVTQMGQEVILRCVPISNHLYFYWYRQILGQKVEFLVSFYNNEISEKSEIFDDQFSVERPDGSNFTLKIRSTKLEDSAMYFCASSAQGLNTGELFFGEGSRLTVL.

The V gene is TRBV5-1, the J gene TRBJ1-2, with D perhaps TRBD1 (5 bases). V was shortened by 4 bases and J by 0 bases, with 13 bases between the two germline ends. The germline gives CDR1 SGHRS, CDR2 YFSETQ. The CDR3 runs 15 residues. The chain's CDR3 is CASSPGRSTNYGYTF. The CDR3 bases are TGCGCCAGCAGCCCGGGACGGAGCACTAACTATGGCTACACCTTC.

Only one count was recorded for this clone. CDR3 nucleotides: TGTGCCAGCAGCTTAGACGTGGTCTCCTACGAGCAGTACGTC. Translating it yields CASSLDVVSYEQYV. The chain recombines TRBV11-2 with TRBJ2-7; D ambiguous. Germline CDR1 SGHAT, CDR2 FQNNGV. The CDR3 has 14 amino acids. The ends were cut back, 0 bases at V and 0 bases at J, with 6 bases in the middle.

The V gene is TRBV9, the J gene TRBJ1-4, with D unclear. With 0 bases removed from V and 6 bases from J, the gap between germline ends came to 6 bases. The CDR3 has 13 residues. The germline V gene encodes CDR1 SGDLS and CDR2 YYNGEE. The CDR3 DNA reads TGTGCCAGCAGCGTAGGGGGTGATGAAAAACTGTTTTTT. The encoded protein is CASSVGGDEKLFF. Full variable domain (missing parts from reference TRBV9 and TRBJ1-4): DSGVTQTPKHLITATGQRVTLRCSPRSGDLSVYWYQQSLDQGLQFLIQYYNGEERAKGNILERFSAQQFPDLHSELNLSSLELGDSALYFCASSVGGDEKLFFGSGTQLSVL.

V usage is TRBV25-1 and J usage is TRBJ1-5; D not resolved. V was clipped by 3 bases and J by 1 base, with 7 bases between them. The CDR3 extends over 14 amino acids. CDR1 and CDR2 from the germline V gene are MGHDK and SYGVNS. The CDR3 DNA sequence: TGTGCCAGCAGTGACTCGGGCAGCAATCAGCCCCAGCATTTT. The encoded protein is CASSDSGSNQPQHF.

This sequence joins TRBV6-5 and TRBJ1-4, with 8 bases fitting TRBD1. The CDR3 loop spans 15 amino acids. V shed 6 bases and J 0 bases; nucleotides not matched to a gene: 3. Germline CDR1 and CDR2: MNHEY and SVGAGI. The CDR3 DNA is TGTGCCAGCAGATCAGGGGGCGCAACTAATGAAAAACTGTTTTTT. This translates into CASRSGGATNEKLFF.

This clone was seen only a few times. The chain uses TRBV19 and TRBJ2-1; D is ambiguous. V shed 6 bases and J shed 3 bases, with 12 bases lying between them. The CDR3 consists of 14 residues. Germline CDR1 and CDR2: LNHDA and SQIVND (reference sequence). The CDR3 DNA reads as TGTGCCAGTAGACCCGCCTCGGGCTACAATGAGCAGTTCTTC. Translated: CASRPASGYNEQFF. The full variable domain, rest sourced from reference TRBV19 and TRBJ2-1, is DGGITQSPKYLFRKEGQNVTLSCEQNLNHDAMYWYRQDPGQGLRLIYYSQIVNDFQKGDIAEGYSVSREKKESFPLTVTSAQKNPTAFYLCASRPASGYNEQFFGPGTRLTVL.

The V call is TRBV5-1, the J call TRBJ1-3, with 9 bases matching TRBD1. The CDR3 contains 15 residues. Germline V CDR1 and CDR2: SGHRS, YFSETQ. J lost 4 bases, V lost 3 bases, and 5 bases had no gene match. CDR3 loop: CASSSDRGRGNTIYF. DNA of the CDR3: TGCGCCAGCAGCTCAGACAGGGGGAGAGGAAACACCATATATTTT.

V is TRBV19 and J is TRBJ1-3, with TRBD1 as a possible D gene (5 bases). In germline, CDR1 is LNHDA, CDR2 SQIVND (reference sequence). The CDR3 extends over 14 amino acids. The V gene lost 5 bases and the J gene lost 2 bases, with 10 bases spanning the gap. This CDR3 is CASSQGVTGNTIYF. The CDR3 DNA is TGTGCCAGTAGTCAAGGGGTTACTGGAAACACCATATATTTT.

Here the CDR3 reads CASSYPSGGAGDTQYF. CDR3 coding DNA: TGTGCCAGCAGTTACCCCAGCGGGGGGGCCGGGGATACGCAGTATTTT. This chain connects TRBV6-2 or TRBV6-3 to TRBJ2-3; 10 bases match TRBD2. V lost 2 bases and J lost 6; bases outside the gene matches: 8. This CDR3 is built from 16 residues. In germline, CDR1 is MNHEY, CDR2 SVGEGT.

In DNA, the CDR3 is TGTGCCAGCAGTCGACAGGGTAGTTCCTATGGCTACACCTTC. It codes for CASSRQGSSYGYTF. This chain joins TRBV28 and TRBJ1-2; 7 bases line up with TRBD1. The junction had 7 bases not matched to a gene; V was cut back by 5 bases and J by 4 bases. The CDR3 extends over 14 amino acids. CDR1 and CDR2 (germline): MDHEN, SYDVKM.

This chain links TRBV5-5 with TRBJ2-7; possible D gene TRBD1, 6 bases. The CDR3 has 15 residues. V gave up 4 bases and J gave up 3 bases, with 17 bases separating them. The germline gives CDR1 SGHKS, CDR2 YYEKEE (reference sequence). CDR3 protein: CASSRQTGNSYEQYF. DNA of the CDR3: TGTGCCAGCAGCCGCCAGACAGGTAATAGCTACGAGCAGTACTTC.